The 30 T cell receptor beta chains given below trace back to one sample, sequenced in a study of cytomegalovirus exposure and HLA in healthy donors. 13 Jbeta primers and 60 Vbeta primers were used for the PCR. Profiling relied on immunoSEQ multiplex PCR, and the TCRdb table lists in-frame clones only, not all of them. In the table there are approximately 97,000 clones, around 63% of which are singletons. The material sequenced was PBMCs. The receptors were sampled from a human donor in good health.

The V gene is TRBV30, the J gene TRBJ1-5; D call uncertain. Germline CDR1 and CDR2: GTSNPN and SVGIG (reference sequence). V lost 2 bases, J lost 2 bases, and 7 bases lay in between. The CDR3 consists of 13 residues. This CDR3 is CAWSNQGNQPQHF. As DNA, the CDR3 is TGTGCCTGGAGTAACCAGGGCAATCAGCCCCAGCATTTT.

V is TRBV10-3 and J is TRBJ2-1; 7 bases are a match to TRBD1. V dropped 0 bases and J dropped 2; count of bases not matched to a gene: 7. This CDR3 has 17 residues. Germline CDR1 ENHRY, CDR2 SYGVKD. The CDR3 DNA sequence: TGTGCCATCAGTGAGTCGATCGGACAGGAGCCCTACAATGAGCAGTTCTTC. Amino acid sequence: CAISESIGQEPYNEQFF.

This rearrangement joins TRBV9 to TRBJ2-1; TRBD2 matches at 8 bases. The CDR3 is 16 residues long. CDR1 SGDLS and CDR2 YYNGEE come from the germline V gene. After removal of 0 bases from V and 7 bases from J, the junction contained 9 bases not matched to a gene. The CDR3 DNA reads TGTGCCAGCAGCGTAGTTCCAGCGGGAGACTCTAATGAGCAGTTCTTC. Amino acids: CASSVVPAGDSNEQFF.

V gene TRBV14 combines with J gene TRBJ2-1; the D is unclear. V was shortened by 3 bases and J by 10 bases, with 13 bases between the two germline ends. This CDR3 comprises 13 residues. The germline V gene encodes CDR1 SGHDN and CDR2 FVKESK. The CDR3 loop reads CASSHDSWREQFF. CDR3 in DNA: TGTGCCAGCAGCCACGACTCATGGCGGGAGCAGTTCTTC. Variable domain in full (rest from reference TRBV14 and TRBJ2-1): EAGVTQFPSHSVIEKGQTVTLRCDPISGHDNLYWYRRVMGKEIKFLLHFVKESKQDESGMPNNRFLAERTGGTYSTLKVQPAELEDSGVYFCASSHDSWREQFFGPGTRLTVL.

On this clone: One end of the junction varies from germline; a read error may be responsible. The chain uses TRBV20-1 and TRBJ2-7; 7 bases are shared with TRBD2. From germline, CDR1 is DFQATT and CDR2 SNEGSKA (reference sequence). The CDR3 covers 10 residues. CDR3: CSARAPGLSF. In DNA form, the CDR3 reads TGCAGTGCTAGAGCGCCGGGACTATCCTTC.

CDR3 amino acids: CASSYGRGRGNTEAFF. The CDR3 DNA is TGTGCCAGCAGCTACGGGCGGGGGCGAGGGAACACTGAAGCTTTCTTT. This chain joins TRBV5-5 and TRBJ1-1; TRBD1 might be the D (6 bases). This CDR3 region has 16 residues. V was shortened by 3 bases and J by 1 base, with 16 bases between the two germline ends. CDR1 SGHKS and CDR2 YYEKEE come from the germline V gene (reference sequence).

This clone was counted a few times. V usage is TRBV2 and J usage is TRBJ2-1; 7 positions match TRBD1. Germline trimming cut 5 bases from V and 9 bases from J; bases unmatched to any gene: 19. The length of the CDR3 is 17 residues. Looked up from germline, CDR1 is SNHLY and CDR2 is FYNNEI. CDR3 coding DNA: TGTGCCAGCAGTACAAGAGGACAGGCTCAACTGAGCGGTGAGCAGTTCTTC. Translation: CASSTRGQAQLSGEQFF.

The chain combines TRBV5-1 with TRBJ1-2, with 7 bases lining up with TRBD1. CDR3 size: 14 residues. J gave up 6 bases and V 0 bases, and 5 bases lay outside the gene matches. Germline values: CDR1 SGHRS, CDR2 YFSETQ. The CDR3 reads CASSLVRDRDGYTF. CDR3 coding DNA: TGCGCCAGCAGCTTGGTCCGGGACAGAGATGGCTACACCTTC.

The chain carries TRBV14 and TRBJ2-5; tentatively, D is TRBD2 (5 bases). This CDR3 has 14 amino acids. CDR1 and CDR2 from the germline V gene are SGHDN and FVKESK. Trimming pared 6 bases from V and 1 base from J, leaving 12 bases between. The CDR3 DNA reads TGTGCCAGCAGTGGTCTAGGACTCCAAGAGACCCAGTACTTC. As protein: CASSGLGLQETQYF.

There are a few counts of this clone. The genes are TRBV6-5 and TRBJ2-5; TRBD1 matches 9 bases. The CDR3 sequence is 15 residues long. The germline CDR1 and CDR2 sequences are MNHEY and SVGAGI. The V gene end was trimmed by 7 bases and the J gene end by 1 base; junction bases not matched to a gene: 7. The CDR3 reads CASTQGQGLQETQYF. CDR3 DNA: TGTGCCAGCACTCAAGGACAGGGGCTCCAAGAGACCCAGTACTTC.

The chain joins TRBV19 to TRBJ2-7, with 9 bases fitting TRBD1. Trimming removed 1 base from V and 2 bases from J; junction bases left unmatched: 3. CDR3 size: 15 residues. The germline V gene encodes CDR1 LNHDA and CDR2 SQIVND (reference sequence). The CDR3 here is CASSIGQGGPYEQYF. The CDR3 bases are TGTGCCAGTAGTATAGGACAGGGGGGGCCCTACGAGCAGTACTTC. Using reference TRBV19 and TRBJ2-7 for the parts outside the CDR3, the full variable domain is DGGITQSPKYLFRKEGQNVTLSCEQNLNHDAMYWYRQDPGQGLRLIYYSQIVNDFQKGDIAEGYSVSREKKESFPLTVTSAQKNPTAFYLCASSIGQGGPYEQYFGPGTRLTVT.

The rearrangement uses TRBV29-1 and TRBJ2-2, with a weak D call TRBD1 (5 bases). V lost 5 bases and J lost 2, with 9 bases in between. The CDR3 consists of 13 residues. The germline V gene encodes CDR1 SQVTM and CDR2 ANQGSEA. CDR3 DNA sequence: TGCAGCGTTAAAACAGGAAACACCGGGGAGCTGTTTTTT. Protein product: CSVKTGNTGELFF.

The chain uses TRBV30 and TRBJ2-1; perhaps TRBD2 as D (6 bases). Germline loops: CDR1 GTSNPN, CDR2 SVGIG (reference sequence). V was clipped by 1 base and J by 4 bases, with 14 bases between them. The CDR3 is made up of 15 amino acids. CDR3 sequence (DNA): TGTGCCTGGAGTGGGGGGGACCTACTATACAATGAGCAGTTCTTC. As protein: CAWSGGDLLYNEQFF.

This chain uses TRBV4-1 with TRBJ2-7; a possible D gene is TRBD2 (5 bases). Trimming pared 0 bases from V and 5 bases from J, leaving 11 bases between. The CDR3 totals 14 residues. Germline CDR1 and CDR2: MGHRA and YSYEKL. The CDR3 loop is CASSQDAGGDEQYF. CDR3 nucleotides: TGCGCCAGCAGCCAAGATGCGGGTGGGGACGAGCAGTACTTC.

This chain connects TRBV28 to TRBJ1-2, with D unresolved. CDR3 length: 12 residues. Trimming pared 7 bases from V and 7 bases from J, leaving 13 bases between. CDR1 is MDHEN, CDR2 SYDVKM, per germline. The CDR3 DNA sequence: TGTGCCAGCATGGTCGCGGTAGGTGGCTACACCTTC. Translation: CASMVAVGGYTF.

The chain combines TRBV25-1 with TRBJ2-5; D might be TRBD2 (6 bases). The length of the CDR3 is 15 residues. In germline, CDR1 is MGHDK, CDR2 SYGVNS. Deletions cut 8 bases from V and 2 bases from J, with 18 bases between. For the CDR3, the DNA is TGTGCCAGCGCCGACCTGGGGGGTCGACAAGAGACCCAGTACTTC. Its translation: CASADLGGRQETQYF.

To note about this clone: A junction boundary mismatches the germline segment, possibly from a read error. This sequence joins TRBV5-6 and TRBJ2-5; the match to TRBD1 covers 7 bases. Germline V gene data show CDR1 as SGHDT and CDR2 as YYEEEE. This CDR3 contains 14 residues. The CDR3, as DNA: TGTGCCGGCAGCGTGACAGGGATGCAAGGGACCCAGTACTTC. It codes for CAGSVTGMQGTQYF.

In DNA form, the CDR3 reads TGTGCCAGCAGCTTACTCACCGGGACTAAACACTACAATGAGCAGTTCTTC. Residues: CASSLLTGTKHYNEQFF. This chain joins TRBV7-9 and TRBJ2-1, with 7 bases aligning to TRBD2. V was clipped by 2 bases and J by 3 bases; unmatched bases: 10. The V gene's germline CDR1 is SEHNR and CDR2 FQNEAQ (reference sequence). CDR3 size: 17 residues.

The V call is TRBV25-1, the J call TRBJ2-1; 8 nucleotides match TRBD2. There are 15 residues in the CDR3. Looked up from germline, CDR1 is MGHDK and CDR2 is SYGVNS. Trimming took 2 bases from V and 4 from J; bases not matched to a gene: 4. The CDR3 spells CASSETSGYYNEQFF. CDR3 nucleotide sequence: TGTGCCAGCAGTGAAACTAGCGGATATTACAATGAGCAGTTCTTC.

The V gene is TRBV10-3, the J gene TRBJ2-1; the match to TRBD2 covers 11 bases. The length of the CDR3 is 12 residues. Trimming removed 9 bases from V and 5 bases from J; junction bases left unmatched: 0. Germline CDR1 reads ENHRY; CDR2 reads SYGVKD. The CDR3 region has the DNA TGTGCCATTAGCGGGAGGGACAATGAGCAGTTCTTC. Translated, it gives CAISGRDNEQFF.

This chain links TRBV7-9 with TRBJ2-7, with D possibly being TRBD2 (6 bases). Trimming left V 1 base short and J 2 bases short, with 15 bases between. This CDR3 is 16 amino acids long. CDR1 and CDR2 (germline): SEHNR, FQNEAQ (reference sequence). The chain's CDR3 is CASSLETQERAYEQYF. CDR3 DNA sequence: TGTGCCAGCAGCTTAGAAACCCAGGAGCGGGCCTACGAGCAGTACTTC.

This clone was found a few times. The J gene is TRBJ2-7, the V gene TRBV2, with 10 bases lining up with TRBD2. The CDR3 length is 18 residues. V lost 2 bases to trimming and J lost 2 bases; unmatched junction nucleotides: 12. Germline V gives CDR1 SNHLY, CDR2 FYNNEI. CDR3 loop: CASSELKRASGGPYEQYF. The DNA for the CDR3 is TGTGCCAGCAGTGAATTGAAAAGAGCTAGCGGGGGCCCCTACGAGCAGTACTTC.

The gene calls are TRBV5-1 and TRBJ2-4; perhaps TRBD2 as D (6 bases). V lost 0 bases and J lost 0, with 7 bases in between. CDR3 length equals 15 residues. The germline gives CDR1 SGHRS, CDR2 YFSETQ. This chain's CDR3 is CASSLVSGAKNIQYF. CDR3 in DNA: TGCGCCAGCAGCTTGGTTAGCGGAGCCAAAAACATTCAGTACTTC.

The chain combines TRBV27 with TRBJ2-7, with D unresolved. Per germline, CDR1 MNHEY and CDR2 SMNVEV (reference sequence). Trimming shortened V by 6 bases and J by 0 bases, and 12 bases separated the two germline ends. The CDR3 is 14 amino acids. In DNA, the CDR3 is TGTGCCAGCAGCAGGCCCGGAAGCTCCTACGAGCAGTACTTC. Protein product: CASSRPGSSYEQYF.

There are a few counts of this clone. The chain has TRBV5-8 and TRBJ1-4; 11 bases agree with TRBD1. CDR3 length equals 16 residues. The ends lost 3 bases at V and 6 bases at J; junction bases unmatched: 7. In germline, CDR1 is SGHTS, CDR2 YDEGEE. In DNA, the CDR3 is TGTGCCAGCAGCTGGACAGGGGGCGCGTGGGATGAAAAACTGTTTTTT. It yields the protein CASSWTGGAWDEKLFF. The full variable domain, in which reference TRBV5-8 and TRBJ1-4 provide the parts outside the CDR3, is EAGVTQSPTHLIKTRGQQATLRCSPISGHTSVYWYQQALGLGLQFLLWYDEGEERNRGNFPPRFSGRQFPNYSSELNVNALELEDSALYLCASSWTGGAWDEKLFFGSGTQLSVL.

The chain joins TRBV7-9 to TRBJ2-1; 9 nucleotides match TRBD1. CDR1 SEHNR and CDR2 FQNEAQ come from the germline V gene (reference sequence). The J segment lost 7 bases and the V segment lost 5 bases, leaving 9 bases of the junction unmatched. The CDR3 is made up of 15 amino acids. The CDR3 reads CASSPGGQGRNEQFF. In DNA form, the CDR3 reads TGTGCCAGCAGCCCGGGGGGACAGGGTAGAAATGAGCAGTTCTTC.

The gene calls are TRBV6-5 and TRBJ1-1; the D gene is possibly TRBD1 (5 bases). The CDR3 spans 12 residues. Trimming removed 10 bases at V and 3 bases at J, with 12 bases between. Germline CDR1 MNHEY, CDR2 SVGAGI. The CDR3 coding sequence is TGTGCCACCGCGGGGGGTTACACTGAAGCTTTCTTT. Residues: CATAGGYTEAFF.

This clone has just a few counts. The genes are TRBV9 and TRBJ2-7, with D possibly matching TRBD1 (6 bases). CDR3 size: 14 residues. Trimming removed 8 bases at V and 3 bases at J, with 18 bases between. In germline, CDR1 is SGDLS, CDR2 YYNGEE. CDR3 in amino acids: CARYQQGDVYEQYF. The CDR3 region has the DNA TGTGCCAGATATCAACAGGGAGACGTCTACGAGCAGTACTTC. Full variable domain (outside the CDR3, taken from reference TRBV9 and TRBJ2-7): DSGVTQTPKHLITATGQRVTLRCSPRSGDLSVYWYQQSLDQGLQFLIQYYNGEERAKGNILERFSAQQFPDLHSELNLSSLELGDSALYFCARYQQGDVYEQYFGPGTRLTVT.

V usage is TRBV27 and J usage is TRBJ2-1, with TRBD2 matching 7 bases. The CDR3 consists of 14 residues. Trimming took 4 bases from V and 10 from J; bases not matched to a gene: 10. The germline gives CDR1 MNHEY, CDR2 SMNVEV (reference sequence). CDR3 DNA sequence: TGTGCCAGCAGTTGGGGGGGAGGGATGTTGGAGCAGTTCTTC. Protein: CASSWGGGMLEQFF.

A few counts support this clone. This chain's CDR3 is CAISRTSGSSTDTQYF. CDR3 nucleotides: TGTGCCATCAGTCGGACTAGCGGGTCGAGCACAGATACGCAGTATTTT. This chain uses TRBV10-3 with TRBJ2-3; 11 bases line up with TRBD2. Germline assignment: CDR1 ENHRY and CDR2 SYGVKD. This CDR3 is built from 16 residues. The J segment lost 0 bases and the V segment lost 5 bases, leaving 4 bases of the junction unmatched.